These 2 T cell receptor beta chains share one sample of origin, sequenced in a study of shared clonotypes between healthy human individuals (dated by TCRdb to 2020 to 2021). Receptor amplification or capture employed the immunoSEQ multiplex PCR assay. The source is immuneACCESS, and TCRdb retained only in-frame sequences with V and J called. Part of the clones is not carried over; for the studies checked, unresolved V genes explain less than half of this, and the remainder is unexplained. The sample profile shows just over 2,000,000 clones; about 94% of them were found once. The ten largest make up more than 0.95% of the sample. CD8 naive samples were CD45RO-negative cells positively selected for CCR7, giving a CD45RA+CCR7+ population that excluded TemRA cells. The specimen was naive CD8+ T cells sorted from blood. The cell subset or site label of this sample denotes: CD45RA+CCR7+. The receptors originated from a man aged 18 to 35 in good health.

This chain links TRBV29-1 with TRBJ1-1; D is undetermined. Germline V gene lookup returns CDR1 SQVTM and CDR2 ANQGSEA. The V gene lost 4 bases and the J gene lost 5 bases, with 8 bases spanning the gap. The CDR3 covers 11 residues. The CDR3 region is CSVGTRTEAFF. As DNA, the CDR3 is TGCAGCGTTGGGACCCGGACTGAAGCTTTCTTT.

The chain carries TRBV7-8 and TRBJ2-1; the D is unclear. The CDR3 sequence is 14 residues long. Trimming removed 2 bases from V and 8 bases from J, with 13 bases in between. Germline values: CDR1 SGHVS, CDR2 FQNEAQ. CDR3 nucleotide sequence: TGTGCCAGCAGCTTAATCATGGGGTCCGATGAGCAGTTCTTC. Translation: CASSLIMGSDEQFF.